This TCR beta chain was profiled in a study of OX40 agonist ivuxolimab in advanced cancers. Sequencing was performed with immunoSEQ multiplex PCR; in TCRdb, only in-frame clones are kept and a portion is missing. Of about 28,000 clones detected, more than 70% appear once; the ten largest clones hold roughly a sixth. CDR1 and CDR2 from the germline V gene are PRHDT and FYEKMQ (reference sequence). With 5 bases removed from V and 3 bases from J, the gap between germline ends came to 10 bases. This CDR3 spans 14 amino acids. Sequences were derived from CD4+ or CD8+ T cells sorted from blood, sampled in a trial of the OX40 agonist ivuxolimab. The chain is built from TRBV13 and TRBJ1-4; weak D call: TRBD1 (5 bases). The TCR was taken from an adult with an advanced solid tumor such as melanoma, head and neck, liver or kidney cancer. The CDR3 spells CASSPWGSNEKLFF. CDR3 DNA sequence: TGTGCCAGCAGCCCGTGGGGCTCTAATGAAAAACTGTTTTTT.